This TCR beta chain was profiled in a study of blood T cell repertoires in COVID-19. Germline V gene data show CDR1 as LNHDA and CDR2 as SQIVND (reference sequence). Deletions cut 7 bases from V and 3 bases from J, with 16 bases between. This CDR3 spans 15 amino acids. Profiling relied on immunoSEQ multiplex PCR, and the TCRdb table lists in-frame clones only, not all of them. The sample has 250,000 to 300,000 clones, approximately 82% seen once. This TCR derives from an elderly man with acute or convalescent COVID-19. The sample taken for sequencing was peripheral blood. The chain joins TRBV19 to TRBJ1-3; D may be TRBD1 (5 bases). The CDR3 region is CASTSHQGRGNTIYF. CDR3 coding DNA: TGTGCCAGTACCTCACACCAGGGTCGTGGAAACACCATATATTTT.